This T cell receptor beta chain came from a study of low-dose radiotherapy and immunotherapy resistance in tumors. Study context: Dosing for Cohort 2 consisted of 1 Gy per fraction every two weeks, reaching a total of 13 Gy over 26 weeks. Alpha and beta chains were covered, as first-strand cDNA relied on TRAV- and TRBV-specific primers. Once cycle 1 day 1 began, patients took oral aspirin 300 mg daily for four cycles.

The PCR that amplified TCRs ran for approximately 20 cycles, relying on a constant-region primer and a V-primer adapter. Via MiXCR, TCRdb re-called the reads, giving one row per CDR3 protein. The table shows roughly 48,000 distinct CDR3 sequences, with 33% occurring only once. As to time point: after trial treatment. Treatment: LDRT plus nivolumab, ipilimumab, low-dose cyclophosphamide and aspirin (RACIN trial). Along with nivolumab and ipilimumab, donors received aspirin, low-dose cyclophosphamide and low-dose radiotherapy. The sample in question was PBMCs, obtained after low-dose radiotherapy plus immunotherapy. This TCR was sampled from a male donor with rectosigmoid adenocarcinoma.

CDR3 coding DNA: TGTGCCAGCATCGGGGGGGGATCCTACAATGAGCAGTTCTTC. Its translation: CASIGGGSYNEQFF. The rearrangement joins TRBV28 to TRBJ2-1; 8 bases fit TRBD2. Trimming removed 7 bases from V and 1 base from J; junction bases left unmatched: 3. This CDR3 spans 14 amino acids. Germline lookup yields CDR1 MDHEN and CDR2 SYDVKM.